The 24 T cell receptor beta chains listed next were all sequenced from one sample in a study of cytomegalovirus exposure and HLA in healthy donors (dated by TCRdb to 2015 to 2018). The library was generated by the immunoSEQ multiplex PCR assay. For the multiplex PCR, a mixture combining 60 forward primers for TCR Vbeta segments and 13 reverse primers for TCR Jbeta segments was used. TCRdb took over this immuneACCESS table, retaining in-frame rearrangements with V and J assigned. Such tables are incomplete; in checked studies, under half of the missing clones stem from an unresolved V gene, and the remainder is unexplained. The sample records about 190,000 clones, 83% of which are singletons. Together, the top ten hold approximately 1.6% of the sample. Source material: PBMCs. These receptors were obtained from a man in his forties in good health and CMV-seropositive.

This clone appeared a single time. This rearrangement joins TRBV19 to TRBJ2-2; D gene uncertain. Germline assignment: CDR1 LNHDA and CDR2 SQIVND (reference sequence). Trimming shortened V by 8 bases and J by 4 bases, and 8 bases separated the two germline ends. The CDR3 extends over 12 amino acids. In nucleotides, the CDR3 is TGTGCCAGTCAGAGGCGCACCGGGGAGCTGTTTTTT. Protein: CASQRRTGELFF.

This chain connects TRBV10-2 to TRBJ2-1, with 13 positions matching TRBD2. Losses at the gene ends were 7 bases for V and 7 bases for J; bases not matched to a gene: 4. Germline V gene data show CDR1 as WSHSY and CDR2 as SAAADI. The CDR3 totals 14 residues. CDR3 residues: CASILGLAGNEQFF. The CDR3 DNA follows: TGCGCCAGCATCCTGGGACTAGCGGGAAATGAGCAGTTCTTC.

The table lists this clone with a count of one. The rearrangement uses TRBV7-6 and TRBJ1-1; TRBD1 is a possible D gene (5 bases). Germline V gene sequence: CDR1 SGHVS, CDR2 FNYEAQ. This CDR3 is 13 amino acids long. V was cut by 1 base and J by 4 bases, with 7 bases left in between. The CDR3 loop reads CASSLGGGTEAFF. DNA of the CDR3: TGTGCCAGCAGCTTAGGGGGGGGCACTGAAGCTTTCTTT.

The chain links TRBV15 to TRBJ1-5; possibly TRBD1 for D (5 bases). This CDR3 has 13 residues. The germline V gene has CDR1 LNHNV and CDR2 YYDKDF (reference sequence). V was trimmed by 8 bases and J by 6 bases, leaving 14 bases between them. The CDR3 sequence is CATGVQGRQPQHF. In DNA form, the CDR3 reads TGTGCCACCGGGGTTCAGGGTCGTCAGCCCCAGCATTTT.

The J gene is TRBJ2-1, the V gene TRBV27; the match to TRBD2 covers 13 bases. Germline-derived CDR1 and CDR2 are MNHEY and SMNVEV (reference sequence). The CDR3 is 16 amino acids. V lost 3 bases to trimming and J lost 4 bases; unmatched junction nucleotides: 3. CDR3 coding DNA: TGTGCCAGCAGTTTGAGGGGACTAGCGGGATACAATGAGCAGTTCTTC. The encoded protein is CASSLRGLAGYNEQFF.

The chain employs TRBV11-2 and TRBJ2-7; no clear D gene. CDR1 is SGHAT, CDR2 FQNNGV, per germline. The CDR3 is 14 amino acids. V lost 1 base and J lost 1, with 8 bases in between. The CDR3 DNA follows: TGTGCCAGCAGCTTAGGCAGGCAATCCTACGAGCAGTACTTC. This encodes CASSLGRQSYEQYF. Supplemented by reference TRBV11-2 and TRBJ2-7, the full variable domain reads EAGVAQSPRYKIIEKRQSVAFWCNPISGHATLYWYQQILGQGPKLLIQFQNNGVVDDSQLPKDRFSAERLKGVDSTLKIQPAKLEDSAVYLCASSLGRQSYEQYFGPGTRLTVT.

The CDR3 DNA is TGTGCCAGCAGCCCCGGCTATGGGAGCTCCAAAAACATTCAGTACTTC. It codes for CASSPGYGSSKNIQYF. V gene TRBV5-4 combines with J gene TRBJ2-4; D perhaps matches TRBD2 (5 bases). The germline CDR1 and CDR2 sequences are SGHNT and YYREEE (reference sequence). V dropped 4 bases and J dropped 2 bases, with 16 bases sitting between them. The CDR3 length is 16 residues.

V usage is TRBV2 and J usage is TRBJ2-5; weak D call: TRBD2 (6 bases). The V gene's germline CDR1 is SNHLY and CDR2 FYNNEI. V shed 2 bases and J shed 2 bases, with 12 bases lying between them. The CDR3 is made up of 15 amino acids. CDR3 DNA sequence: TGTGCCAGCAGTGAACCGGGGGTCTTTCAAGAGACCCAGTACTTC. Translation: CASSEPGVFQETQYF.

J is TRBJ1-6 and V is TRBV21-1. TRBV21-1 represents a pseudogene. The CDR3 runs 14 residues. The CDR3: CASSLGSDESPLHF. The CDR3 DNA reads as TGTGCCAGCAGCCTTGGTAGCGATGAATCACCCCTCCACTTT.

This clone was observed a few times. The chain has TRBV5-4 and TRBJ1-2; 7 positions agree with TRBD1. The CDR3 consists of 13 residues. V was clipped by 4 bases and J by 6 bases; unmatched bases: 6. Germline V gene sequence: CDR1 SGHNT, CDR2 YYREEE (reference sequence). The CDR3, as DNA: TGTGCCAGCAGCCTGACAGGGCAGAATGGCTACACCTTC. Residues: CASSLTGQNGYTF.

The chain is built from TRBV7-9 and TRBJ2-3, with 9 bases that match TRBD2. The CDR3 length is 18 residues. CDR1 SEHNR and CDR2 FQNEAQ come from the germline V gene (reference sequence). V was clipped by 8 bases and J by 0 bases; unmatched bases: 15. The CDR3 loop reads CASGGALAGTSSTDTQYF. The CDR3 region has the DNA TGTGCCAGCGGGGGTGCGCTAGCGGGAACGTCTAGCACAGATACGCAGTATTTT.

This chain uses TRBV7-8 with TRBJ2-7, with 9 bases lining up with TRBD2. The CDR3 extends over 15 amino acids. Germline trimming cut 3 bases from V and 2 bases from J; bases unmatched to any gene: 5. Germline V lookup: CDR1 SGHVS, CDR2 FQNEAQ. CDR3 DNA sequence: TGTGCCAGCAGCTTCCAAGCGGGAGGACCCTACGAGCAGTACTTC. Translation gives CASSFQAGGPYEQYF.

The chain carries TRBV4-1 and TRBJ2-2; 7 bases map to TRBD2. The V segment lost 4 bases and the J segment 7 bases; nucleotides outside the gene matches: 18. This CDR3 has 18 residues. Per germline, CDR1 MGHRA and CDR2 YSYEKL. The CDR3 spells CASSLLGEGLIKGGELFF. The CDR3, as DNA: TGCGCCAGCAGCCTCCTGGGGGAGGGCCTAATAAAGGGCGGGGAGCTGTTTTTT.

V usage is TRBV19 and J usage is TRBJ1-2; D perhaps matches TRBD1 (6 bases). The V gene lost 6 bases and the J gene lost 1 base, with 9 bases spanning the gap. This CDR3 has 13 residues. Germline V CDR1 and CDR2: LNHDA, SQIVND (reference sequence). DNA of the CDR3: TGTGCCAGTAGGATGGACAGTAACTATGGCTACACCTTC. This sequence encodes CASRMDSNYGYTF.

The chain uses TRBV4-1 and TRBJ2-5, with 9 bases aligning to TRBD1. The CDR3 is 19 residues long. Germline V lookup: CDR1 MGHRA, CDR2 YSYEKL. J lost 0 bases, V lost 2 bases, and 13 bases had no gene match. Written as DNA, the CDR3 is TGCGCCAGCAGCCAAAGCCGAGGGACAGGGACCGGTTACCAAGAGACCCAGTACTTC. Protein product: CASSQSRGTGTGYQETQYF.

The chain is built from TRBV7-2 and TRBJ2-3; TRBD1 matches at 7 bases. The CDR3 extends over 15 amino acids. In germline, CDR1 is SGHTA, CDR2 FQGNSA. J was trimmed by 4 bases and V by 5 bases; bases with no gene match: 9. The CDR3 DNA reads TGTGCCAGCAGCGCTCAATCCACAGGGGCAGATACGCAGTATTTT. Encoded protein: CASSAQSTGADTQYF.

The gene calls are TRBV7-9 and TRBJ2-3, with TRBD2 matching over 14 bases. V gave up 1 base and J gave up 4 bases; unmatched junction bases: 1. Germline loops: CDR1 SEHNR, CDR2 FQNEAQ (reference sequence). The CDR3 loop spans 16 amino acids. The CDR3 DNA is TGTGCCAGCAGCTTAGGGGGACTAGCGGGAGCAGATACGCAGTATTTT. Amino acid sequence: CASSLGGLAGADTQYF.

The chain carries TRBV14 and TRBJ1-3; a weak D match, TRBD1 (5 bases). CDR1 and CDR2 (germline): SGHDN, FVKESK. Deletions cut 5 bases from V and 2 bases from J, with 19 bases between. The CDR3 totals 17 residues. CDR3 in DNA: TGTGCCAGCAGCGAGCGGCTGGGGGGGATCACTGGAAACACCATATATTTT. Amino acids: CASSERLGGITGNTIYF.

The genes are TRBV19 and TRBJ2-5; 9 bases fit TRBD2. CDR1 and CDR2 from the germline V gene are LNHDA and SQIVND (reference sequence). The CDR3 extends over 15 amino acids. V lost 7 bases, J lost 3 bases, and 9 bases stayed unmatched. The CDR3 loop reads CASTLGAGGKETQYF. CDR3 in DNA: TGTGCCAGTACCCTGGGCGCGGGAGGGAAAGAGACCCAGTACTTC.

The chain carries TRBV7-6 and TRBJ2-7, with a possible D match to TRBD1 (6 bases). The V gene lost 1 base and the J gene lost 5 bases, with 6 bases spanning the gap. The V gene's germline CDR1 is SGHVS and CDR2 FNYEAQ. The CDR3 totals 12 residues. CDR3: CASSLGQDEQYF. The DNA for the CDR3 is TGTGCCAGCAGCTTAGGACAGGACGAGCAGTACTTC.

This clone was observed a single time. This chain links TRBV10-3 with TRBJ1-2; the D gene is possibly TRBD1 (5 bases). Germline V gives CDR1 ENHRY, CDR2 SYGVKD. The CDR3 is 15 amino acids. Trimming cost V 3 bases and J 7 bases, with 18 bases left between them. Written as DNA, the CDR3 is TGTGCCATCAGTGAAGTTTTAGAAGGGGCTAGTGGCTACACCTTC. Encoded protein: CAISEVLEGASGYTF.

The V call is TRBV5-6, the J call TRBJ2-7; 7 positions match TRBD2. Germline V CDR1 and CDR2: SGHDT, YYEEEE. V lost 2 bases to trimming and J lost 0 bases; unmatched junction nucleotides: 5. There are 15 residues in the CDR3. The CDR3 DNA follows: TGTGCCAGCAGCTTTACTAGCGCAGTCTCCTACGAGCAGTACTTC. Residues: CASSFTSAVSYEQYF.

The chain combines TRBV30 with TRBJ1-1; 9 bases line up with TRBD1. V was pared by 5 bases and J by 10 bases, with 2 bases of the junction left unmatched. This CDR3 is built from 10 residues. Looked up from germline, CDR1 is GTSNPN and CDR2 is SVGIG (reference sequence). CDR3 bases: TGTGCCTGGGGGACAGGGTTAGCTTTCTTT. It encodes CAWGTGLAFF.

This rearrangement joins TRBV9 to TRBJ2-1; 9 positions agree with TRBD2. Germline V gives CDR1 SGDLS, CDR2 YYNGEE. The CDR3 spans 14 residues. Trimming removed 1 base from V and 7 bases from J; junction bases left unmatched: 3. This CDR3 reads CASSVRTSANEQFF. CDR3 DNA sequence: TGTGCCAGCAGCGTACGGACTAGCGCGAATGAGCAGTTCTTC.